This T cell receptor (beta chain) was retrieved from a study of shared clonotypes between healthy human individuals. Whole-study results and caveats: Estimated richness was generally greater in naive than memory subsets. Shared clonotypes: about 5% naive CD4, roughly 3.5% naive CD8, around 2.4% memory CD4, more than 0.3% memory CD8.

The naive CD8 population came from CD45RO-negative cells selected for CCR7, without terminally differentiated effector memory CD45RA+ cells. Repertoires were generated with immunoSEQ multiplex PCR, while TCRdb's copy carries only in-frame clones and drops some. The repertoire holds roughly 1,800,000 clones, with approximately 94% as singletons. On this clone itself: Its antigen is currently unknown.

Deletions cut 5 bases from V and 2 bases from J, with 6 bases between. Germline CDR1 is PRHDT and CDR2 is FYEKMQ (reference sequence). CDR3 length equals 13 residues. Sequencing was carried out using naive CD8+ T cells sorted from blood. J is TRBJ2-2 and V is TRBV13, with D hard to call. The source of this sequence is a man in his late teens or twenties in good health. The CDR3 loop reads CASSNINTGELFF. The DNA for the CDR3 is TGTGCCAGCAGCAACATTAACACCGGGGAGCTGTTTTTT.